Listed here are 8 T cell receptor beta chains from one sample, sequenced in a study of shared clonotypes between healthy human individuals. Sequencing was performed with immunoSEQ multiplex PCR; in TCRdb, only in-frame clones are kept and a portion is missing. The repertoire holds about 600,000 clones, with more than 95% as singletons. The sequencing input was naive CD4+ T cells sorted from blood. The subset is: CD45RA+ positively selected. The receptors here all came from a woman aged 30 to 39 in good health.

The CDR3 protein is CASSFGGQNTDTQYF. The CDR3 DNA reads as TGTGCCAGCAGTTTTGGTGGACAGAACACAGATACGCAGTATTTT. The chain has TRBV28 and TRBJ2-3, with D possibly being TRBD1 (6 bases). V shed 3 bases and J shed 2 bases, with 12 bases lying between them. CDR1 is MDHEN and CDR2 is SYDVKM in the germline V gene. CDR3 length equals 15 residues.

This clone was detected only once. The gene calls are TRBV2 and TRBJ2-1; the D gene is possibly TRBD2 (6 bases). With 4 bases removed from V and 8 bases from J, the gap between germline ends came to 24 bases. Germline assignment: CDR1 SNHLY and CDR2 FYNNEI. The CDR3 sequence is 17 residues long. CDR3 sequence reads: CASSGQGTGGGVYEQFF. CDR3 nucleotides: TGTGCCAGCAGTGGTCAGGGAACTGGCGGAGGGGTCTATGAGCAGTTCTTC.

V usage is TRBV28 and J usage is TRBJ2-7; D gene ambiguous. The CDR3 is 12 amino acids. Germline CDR1 reads MDHEN; CDR2 reads SYDVKM. V lost 4 bases and J 2 bases, leaving 6 bases between the germline ends. This chain's CDR3 is CASSSAAYEQYF. The DNA for the CDR3 is TGTGCCAGCAGTTCCGCAGCCTACGAGCAGTACTTC.

V usage is TRBV10-2 and J usage is TRBJ2-7, with 14 nucleotides matching TRBD2. The length of the CDR3 is 18 residues. The V gene's germline CDR1 is WSHSY and CDR2 SAAADI. The V segment lost 4 bases and the J segment 2 bases; nucleotides outside the gene matches: 10. The CDR3 sequence is CASSAGTSGSGGPYEQYF. The CDR3 DNA reads TGCGCCAGCAGTGCCGGGACTAGCGGGAGCGGGGGGCCCTACGAGCAGTACTTC.

V and J are TRBV20-1 and TRBJ1-2; D not resolved. The V gene's germline CDR1 is DFQATT and CDR2 SNEGSKA (reference sequence). The CDR3 is 10 residues long. Trimming took 6 bases from V and 8 from J, leaving 10 bases between them. CDR3 DNA sequence: TGCAGTGCCCTGGCGGAAGGCTACACCTTC. Its translation is CSALAEGYTF.

The chain combines TRBV11-2 with TRBJ2-1, with D unclear. V shed 0 bases and J shed 8 bases, with 11 bases lying between them. There are 14 residues in the CDR3. Germline V lookup: CDR1 SGHAT, CDR2 FQNNGV. CDR3 in DNA: TGTGCCAGCAGCTTAGAAGTGGGTCCCCATGAGCAGTTCTTC. The encoded protein is CASSLEVGPHEQFF.

The CDR3 DNA is TGTGCTAGTGGTTTAGGCGGGAGCTTCAATGAGCAGTTCTTC. Protein: CASGLGGSFNEQFF. The J gene is TRBJ2-1, the V gene TRBV12-5; 7 bases are a match to TRBD2. V lost 3 bases to trimming and J lost 6 bases; unmatched junction nucleotides: 5. This CDR3 comprises 14 residues. Per germline, CDR1 LGHNT and CDR2 FRNRAP.

The V gene is TRBV9, the J gene TRBJ2-3; 11 bases map to TRBD2. The trim removed 0 bases at V and 2 bases at J, leaving 8 bases unmatched. In germline, CDR1 is SGDLS, CDR2 YYNGEE. The CDR3 sequence is 18 residues long. CDR3 sequence (DNA): TGTGCCAGCAGCGTAGAGGGACTAGCGGAGGGTTACACAGATACGCAGTATTTT. Residues: CASSVEGLAEGYTDTQYF.